This T cell receptor (beta chain) was obtained from a study of T cells in Graves' hyperthyroidism and ophthalmopathy. General study points: Researchers found most expanded thyroid clonotypes above 0.001 in blood as well.

Amplification yielded TCR beta CDR3 regions, with RNA transcripts as the source. The HTBI primer set drove a first-round RT-PCR of the TCR CDR3. Each CDR3 protein gets one entry after TCRdb re-called the multiplex PCR reads with MiXCR. The sample lists under 450,000 distinct CDR3 sequences; about 15% were seen once. This clonotype was recorded a few times. Its antigen is unknown. This CDR3 spans 16 amino acids. V was clipped by 1 base and J by 2 bases; unmatched bases: 8. Germline assignment: CDR1 SGHRS and CDR2 YFSETQ. The V and J genes are TRBV5-1 and TRBJ1-2; 7 nucleotides match TRBD1. Material for sequencing was blood. The receptor was isolated from a woman aged 25 to 39 with Graves' hyperthyroidism that later progressed to Graves' ophthalmopathy. CDR3: CASSLSARQGNYGYTF. Here the CDR3 DNA reads TGCGCCAGCAGCTTGTCGGCCAGACAGGGAAACTATGGCTACACCTTC. The whole variable domain, filled in from reference TRBV5-1 and TRBJ1-2, reads KAGVTQTPRYLIKTRGQQVTLSCSPISGHRSVSWYQQTPGQGLQFLFEYFSETQRNKGNFPGRFSGRQFSNSRSEMNVSTLELGDSALYLCASSLSARQGNYGYTFGSGTRLTVV.